This TCR beta chain is drawn from a study of T cell changes during pregnancy in multiple sclerosis. Only in-frame clones appear in the TCRdb table, and some are missing; sequencing was by immunoSEQ multiplex PCR. The sample lists tens of thousands of clones; around 90% were seen once. Between the trimmed V and J ends, which lost 0 bases and 4 bases, there was a span of 22 bases. The germline gives CDR1 LGHNA, CDR2 YSLEER. This CDR3 has 19 amino acids. This chain connects TRBV4-3 to TRBJ2-1; D is possibly TRBD1 (5 bases). The sample was CD8+ T cells from peripheral blood mononuclear cells, taken before pregnancy. The source is a female donor with multiple sclerosis, enrolled in a pregnancy study. The CDR3 sequence is CASSQEWTMKGKGYNEQFF. In DNA form, the CDR3 reads TGCGCCAGCAGCCAAGAGTGGACAATGAAAGGGAAGGGGTACAATGAGCAGTTCTTC.